Each of the 20 T cell receptor beta chains below was sequenced from the same sample in a study of OX40 agonist ivuxolimab in advanced cancers. Using immunoSEQ multiplex PCR, the repertoire was profiled, and TCRdb retains in-frame clones only, with some absent. Found here are 57,000 or so clones, roughly 85% of them singletons; the top ten hold 0.85% to 0.95%. The starting material was CD4+ or CD8+ T cells sorted from blood, obtained in a trial of the OX40 agonist ivuxolimab. The receptors come from an adult with an advanced solid tumor such as melanoma, head and neck, liver or kidney cancer.

This chain links TRBV28 with TRBJ2-5; D is possibly TRBD2 (6 bases). The CDR3 contains 14 residues. Per the germline V gene, CDR1 is MDHEN and CDR2 is SYDVKM. Between the trimmed V and J ends, which lost 2 bases and 1 base, there was a span of 8 bases. In DNA, the CDR3 is TGTGCCAGCAGTTTAGGGGGGTTCCAAGAGACCCAGTACTTC. This gives the protein CASSLGGFQETQYF.

CDR3 amino acids: CASSYPGGGETQYF. CDR3 bases: TGTGCCAGCAGTTACCCGGGCGGGGGTGAGACCCAGTACTTC. This chain links TRBV6-5 with TRBJ2-5; 7 bases map to TRBD2. This CDR3 is 14 amino acids long. Per germline, CDR1 MNHEY and CDR2 SVGAGI. V was clipped by 2 bases and J by 5 bases; unmatched bases: 5.

The rearrangement links TRBV28 to TRBJ2-7; 11 positions agree with TRBD1. The V and J ends lost 5 bases and 0 bases, in that order; junction bases with no gene match: 3. This CDR3 has 15 residues. Germline V gene data show CDR1 as MDHEN and CDR2 as SYDVKM. The CDR3 nucleotides are TGTGCCAGCAGTGGAGGGACAGGGGGCTCCTACGAGCAGTACTTC. Residues: CASSGGTGGSYEQYF.

The chain has TRBV18 and TRBJ1-4, with D unclear. The ends were cut back, 2 bases at V and 8 bases at J, with 15 bases in the middle. This CDR3 contains 15 residues. CDR1 KGHSH and CDR2 LQKENI come from the germline V gene. CDR3 protein: CASSPFSAGGEKLFF. CDR3 in DNA: TGTGCCAGCTCACCATTTTCCGCGGGCGGAGAAAAACTGTTTTTT.

V is TRBV9 and J is TRBJ2-7, with TRBD2 matching 9 bases. The germline V gene has CDR1 SGDLS and CDR2 YYNGEE. The CDR3 has 15 amino acids. J lost 1 base, V lost 3 bases, and 5 bases had no gene match. DNA for the CDR3: TGTGCCAGCAGCGCTACTAGCGGGTCTTCCTACGAGCAGTACTTC. Translated, it gives CASSATSGSSYEQYF.

A note on this clone: At the DNA level, this CDR3 is encoded by other sequences in the same sample as well. The V gene is TRBV29-1, the J gene TRBJ1-3; no firm D call. Trimming stripped 3 bases from V and 2 bases from J, with 14 bases between. This CDR3 is 15 amino acids long. The germline V gene encodes CDR1 SQVTM and CDR2 ANQGSEA. CDR3 loop: CSVDSGSGAGNTIYF. In nucleotides, the CDR3 is TGCAGCGTTGATTCGGGTTCCGGAGCTGGAAACACCATATATTTT.

In this sample, this clone turned up once. V usage is TRBV10-2 and J usage is TRBJ2-1; 11 bases line up with TRBD2. Trimming took 5 bases from V and 2 from J; bases not matched to a gene: 8. CDR1 and CDR2 (germline): WSHSY, SAAADI. The CDR3 is 17 amino acids. The chain's CDR3 is CASSRFLSGRAYNEQFF. CDR3 sequence (DNA): TGCGCCAGCAGTCGATTCCTTAGCGGGAGGGCCTACAATGAGCAGTTCTTC.

The chain joins TRBV6-1 to TRBJ1-1, with D uncertain. Per the germline V gene, CDR1 is MNHNS and CDR2 is SASEGT. The CDR3 runs 13 residues. V lost 4 bases to trimming and J lost 0 bases, with 6 bases between them. The CDR3 region is CASSVHLNTEAFF. The CDR3, as DNA: TGTGCCAGCAGTGTACATCTGAACACTGAAGCTTTCTTT.

This clone showed up just a few times. CDR3 in DNA: TGCGCCAGCAGCTACAGACTAGCGGGGGGAGATACGCAGTATTTT. It specifies CASSYRLAGGDTQYF. This chain uses TRBV5-1 with TRBJ2-3; 13 bases align to TRBD2. Looked up from germline, CDR1 is SGHRS and CDR2 is YFSETQ. The trim removed 3 bases at V and 5 bases at J, leaving 3 bases unmatched. The CDR3 loop spans 15 amino acids.

This chain links TRBV2 with TRBJ1-2; the D gene is possibly TRBD1 (5 bases). Trimming pared 1 base from V and 4 bases from J, leaving 13 bases between. Germline loops: CDR1 SNHLY, CDR2 FYNNEI. The CDR3 is 15 residues long. The CDR3 DNA sequence: TGTGCCAGCAGTGAAGTAAAAGGGGCGTCCTATGGCTACACCTTC. Its protein product is CASSEVKGASYGYTF.

The genes are TRBV2 and TRBJ1-1; 7 bases match TRBD1. CDR3 length: 16 amino acids. In germline, CDR1 is SNHLY, CDR2 FYNNEI. After removal of 6 bases from V and 5 bases from J, the junction contained 15 bases not matched to a gene. The CDR3 here is CASSPAGYRGRTEAFF. In nucleotides, the CDR3 is TGTGCCAGCAGCCCCGCGGGGTATAGGGGGCGGACTGAAGCTTTCTTT.

Only one count was recorded for this clone. The chain couples TRBV5-4 to TRBJ1-6; D is uncertain. Germline lookup yields CDR1 SGHNT and CDR2 YYREEE (reference sequence). The ends were cut back, 4 bases at V and 0 bases at J, with 14 bases in the middle. The CDR3 is 17 residues long. In nucleotides, the CDR3 is TGTGCCAGCAGCGAAGCCCTACAGAACTCCTATAATTCACCCCTCCACTTT. Residues: CASSEALQNSYNSPLHF.

This clone has only a few counts. The chain joins TRBV27 to TRBJ2-5; 13 bases line up with TRBD2. Losses at the gene ends were 5 bases for V and 5 bases for J; bases not matched to a gene: 14. CDR1 MNHEY and CDR2 SMNVEV come from the germline V gene (reference sequence). This CDR3 contains 18 residues. The CDR3, as DNA: TGTGCCAGCAGTACCCGACTAGCGGGGGGCCTCATGGGGGAGACCCAGTACTTC. The encoded protein is CASSTRLAGGLMGETQYF.

V usage is TRBV7-6 and J usage is TRBJ2-5, with 8 bases fitting TRBD2. The CDR3 contains 16 residues. Unmatched junction bases numbered 6, after V lost 3 bases and J lost 0 bases. The V gene's germline CDR1 is SGHVS and CDR2 FNYEAQ. The chain's CDR3 is CASSFSGAGYQETQYF. In DNA form, the CDR3 reads TGTGCCAGCAGCTTTAGCGGGGCCGGGTACCAAGAGACCCAGTACTTC.

The chain joins TRBV5-1 to TRBJ1-1, with TRBD1 identical over 7 bases. The trim removed 5 bases at V and 2 bases at J, leaving 6 bases unmatched. Germline values: CDR1 SGHRS, CDR2 YFSETQ. The CDR3 consists of 14 residues. The DNA of the CDR3 is TGCGCCAGCAGTTTAGGGGGCGTAAACACTGAAGCTTTCTTT. Translated: CASSLGGVNTEAFF.

The genes are TRBV6-1 and TRBJ2-5; TRBD2 matches at 13 bases. V was pared by 6 bases and J by 2 bases, with 3 bases of the junction left unmatched. Looked up from germline, CDR1 is MNHNS and CDR2 is SASEGT. This CDR3 comprises 15 residues. The CDR3 is CASRGLAGLQETQYF. In nucleotides, the CDR3 is TGTGCCAGCAGGGGACTAGCGGGGTTACAAGAGACCCAGTACTTC.

V is TRBV25-1 and J is TRBJ2-2; TRBD1 matches at 7 bases. Germline values: CDR1 MGHDK, CDR2 SYGVNS. With V trimmed by 2 bases and J by 4 bases, 7 bases remained unmatched. The CDR3 spans 16 residues. CDR3 nucleotides: TGTGCCAGCAGTGAAATGAGGGGGACAGCCACCGGGGAGCTGTTTTTT. Its translation: CASSEMRGTATGELFF.

The chain recombines TRBV5-1 with TRBJ1-2; 7 bases are shared with TRBD1. This CDR3 has 16 amino acids. Germline loops: CDR1 SGHRS, CDR2 YFSETQ. J was trimmed by 4 bases and V by 4 bases; bases with no gene match: 13. The DNA for the CDR3 is TGCGCCAGCAGCCGACAACCCGACAGGGATAGCTATGGCTACACCTTC. The encoded protein is CASSRQPDRDSYGYTF.

The chain couples TRBV27 to TRBJ1-4, with 7 bases fitting TRBD1. J was trimmed by 6 bases and V by 5 bases; bases with no gene match: 6. Germline V CDR1 and CDR2: MNHEY, SMNVEV (reference sequence). This CDR3 contains 14 residues. As DNA, the CDR3 is TGTGCCAGCAGTGACACAGGGGCTCATGAAAAACTGTTTTTT. Protein product: CASSDTGAHEKLFF.

This clone was recorded only once. The chain couples TRBV9 to TRBJ2-6; D unresolved. The CDR3 spans 15 residues. Germline values: CDR1 SGDLS, CDR2 YYNGEE. V was cut by 3 bases and J by 1 base, with 8 bases left in between. For the CDR3, the DNA is TGTGCCAGCAGCGCCCGAGCTTCTGGGGCCAACGTCCTGACTTTC. Its protein is CASSARASGANVLTF.